This record concerns one T cell receptor beta chain sequence. The data derive from a study of blood T cell repertoires in COVID-19. The CDR3 covers 15 residues. V was pared by 1 base and J by 3 bases, with 5 bases of the junction left unmatched. Germline V gene data show CDR1 as LNHDA and CDR2 as SQIVND (reference sequence). Libraries were prepared by immunoSEQ multiplex PCR; TCRdb keeps only in-frame clonotypes and omits some of them. The data contain 110,000 to 150,000 clones, roughly 88% of them singletons. This clonotype was sampled from a man between 70 and 80 years old with acute or convalescent COVID-19. What was sequenced was peripheral blood. The genes are TRBV19 and TRBJ1-2; 7 positions agree with TRBD1. CDR3: CASSIGQGIHYGYTF. The CDR3 DNA reads TGTGCCAGTAGTATAGGACAGGGAATCCACTATGGCTACACCTTC.